This record covers a single T cell receptor (beta chain). These data are taken from a study of T cell changes during pregnancy in multiple sclerosis. Profiled with immunoSEQ multiplex PCR; TCRdb holds only in-frame clones, not every one. This sample has 30,000 to 35,000 clones; roughly 89% occur once, and the top ten carry about 0.58%. Germline lookup yields CDR1 LGHNA and CDR2 YSLEER. The CDR3 extends over 18 amino acids. Trimming removed 1 base from V and 4 bases from J; junction bases left unmatched: 9. The chain combines TRBV4-3 with TRBJ2-5; 13 nucleotides line up with TRBD2. This receptor was taken from a female donor in good health, enrolled as a control in a pregnancy study. The sequencing here drew on CD4+ T cells from peripheral blood mononuclear cells, taken in the third trimester of pregnancy. CDR3: CASSQGELAGGFGETQYF. CDR3 coding DNA: TGCGCCAGCAGCCAAGGGGAACTAGCGGGGGGGTTTGGAGAGACCCAGTACTTC.